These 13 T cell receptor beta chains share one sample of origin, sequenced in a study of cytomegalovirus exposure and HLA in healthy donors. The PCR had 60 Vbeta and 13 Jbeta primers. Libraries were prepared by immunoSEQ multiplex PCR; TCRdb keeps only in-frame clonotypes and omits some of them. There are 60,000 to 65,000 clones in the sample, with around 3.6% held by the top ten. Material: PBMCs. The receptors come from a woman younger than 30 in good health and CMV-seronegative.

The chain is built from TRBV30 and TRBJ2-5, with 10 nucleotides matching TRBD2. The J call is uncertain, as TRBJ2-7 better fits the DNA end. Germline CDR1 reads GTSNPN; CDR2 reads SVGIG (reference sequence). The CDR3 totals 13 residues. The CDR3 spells CAWSLAGAYEQYF. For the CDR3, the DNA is TGTGCCTGGAGCCTAGCGGGGGCCTACGAGCAGTACTTC.

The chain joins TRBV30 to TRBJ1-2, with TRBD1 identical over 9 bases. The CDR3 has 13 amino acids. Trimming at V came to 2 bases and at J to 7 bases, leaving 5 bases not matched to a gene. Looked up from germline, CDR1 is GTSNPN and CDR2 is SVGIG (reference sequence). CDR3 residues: CAWSYWTGAGYTF. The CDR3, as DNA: TGTGCCTGGAGTTACTGGACAGGGGCTGGCTACACCTTC.

The CDR3 loop is CATSSIGVSEGYTF. DNA of the CDR3: TGTGCCACCAGCAGTATAGGGGTTTCGGAAGGCTACACCTTC. The J gene is TRBJ1-2, the V gene TRBV15; weak D call: TRBD1 (5 bases). Trimming removed 3 bases from V and 8 bases from J, with 16 bases in between. The CDR3 contains 14 residues. Per the germline V gene, CDR1 is LNHNV and CDR2 is YYDKDF (reference sequence).

Written as DNA, the CDR3 is TGTGCCAGCAGTGTCCCTCGACTAGCATGGGCCCAGTACTTC. This sequence encodes CASSVPRLAWAQYF. The chain recombines TRBV6-5 with TRBJ2-7, with 7 bases lining up with TRBD2. The trim removed 5 bases at V and 10 bases at J, leaving 14 bases unmatched. CDR1 is MNHEY, CDR2 SVGAGI, per germline. This CDR3 is built from 14 residues.

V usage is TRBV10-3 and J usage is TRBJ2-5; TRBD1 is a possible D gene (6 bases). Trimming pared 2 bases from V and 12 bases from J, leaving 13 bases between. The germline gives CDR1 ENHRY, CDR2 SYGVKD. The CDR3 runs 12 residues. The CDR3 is CAISEALGHEYF. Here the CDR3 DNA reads TGTGCCATCAGTGAGGCACTGGGACACGAGTACTTC.

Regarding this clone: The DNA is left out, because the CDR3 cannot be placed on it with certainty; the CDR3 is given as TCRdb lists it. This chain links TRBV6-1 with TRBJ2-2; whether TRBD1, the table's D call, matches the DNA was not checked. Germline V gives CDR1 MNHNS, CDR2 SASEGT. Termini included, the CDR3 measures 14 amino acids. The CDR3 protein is CASSTSAVAGELFF.

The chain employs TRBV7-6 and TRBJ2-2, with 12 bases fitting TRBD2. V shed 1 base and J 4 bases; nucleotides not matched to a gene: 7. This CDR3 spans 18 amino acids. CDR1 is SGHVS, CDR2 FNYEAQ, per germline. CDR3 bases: TGTGCCAGCAGCTTAGTCCTAGCGGGGGGGACGAGCACCGGGGAGCTGTTTTTT. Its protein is CASSLVLAGGTSTGELFF.

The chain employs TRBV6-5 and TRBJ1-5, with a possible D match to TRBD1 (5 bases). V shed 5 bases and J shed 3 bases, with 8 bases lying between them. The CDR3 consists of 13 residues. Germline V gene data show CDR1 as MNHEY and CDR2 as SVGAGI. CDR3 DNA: TGTGCCAGCAGTAGACAGTACAATCAGCCCCAGCATTTT. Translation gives CASSRQYNQPQHF.

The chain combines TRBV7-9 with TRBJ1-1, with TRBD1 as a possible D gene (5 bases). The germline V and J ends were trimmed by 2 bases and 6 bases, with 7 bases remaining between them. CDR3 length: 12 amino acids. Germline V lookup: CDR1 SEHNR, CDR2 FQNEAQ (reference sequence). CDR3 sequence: CASSLQGAEAFF. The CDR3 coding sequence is TGTGCCAGCAGCTTACAGGGCGCTGAAGCTTTCTTT.

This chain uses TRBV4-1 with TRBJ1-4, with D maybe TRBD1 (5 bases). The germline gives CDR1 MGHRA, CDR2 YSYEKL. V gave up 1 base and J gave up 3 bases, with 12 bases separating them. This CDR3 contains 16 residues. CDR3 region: CASSQVDGGANEKLFF. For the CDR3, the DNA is TGCGCCAGCAGCCAAGTCGACGGGGGTGCTAATGAAAAACTGTTTTTT.

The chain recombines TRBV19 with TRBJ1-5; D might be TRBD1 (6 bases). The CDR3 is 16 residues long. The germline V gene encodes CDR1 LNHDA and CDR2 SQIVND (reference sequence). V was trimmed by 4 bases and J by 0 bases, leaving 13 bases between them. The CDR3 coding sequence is TGTGCCAGTAGTAGGCCGGGGGGCTATAGCAATCAGCCCCAGCATTTT. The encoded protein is CASSRPGGYSNQPQHF. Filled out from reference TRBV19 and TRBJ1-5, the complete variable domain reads DGGITQSPKYLFRKEGQNVTLSCEQNLNHDAMYWYRQDPGQGLRLIYYSQIVNDFQKGDIAEGYSVSREKKESFPLTVTSAQKNPTAFYLCASSRPGGYSNQPQHFGDGTRLSIL.

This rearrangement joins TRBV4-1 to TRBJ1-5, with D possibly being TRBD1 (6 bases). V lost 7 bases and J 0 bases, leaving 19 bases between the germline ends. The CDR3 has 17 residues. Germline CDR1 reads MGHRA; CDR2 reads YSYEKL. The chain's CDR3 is CASNSPEGDVSNQPQHF. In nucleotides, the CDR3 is TGCGCCAGCAACTCGCCCGAGGGGGACGTTAGCAATCAGCCCCAGCATTTT.

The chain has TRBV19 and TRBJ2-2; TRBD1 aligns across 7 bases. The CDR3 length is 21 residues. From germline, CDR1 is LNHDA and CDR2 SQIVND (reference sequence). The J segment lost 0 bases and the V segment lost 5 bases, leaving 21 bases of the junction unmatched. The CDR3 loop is CASSPLWGTVSSLTNTGELFF. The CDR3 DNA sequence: TGTGCCAGTAGTCCTCTGTGGGGGACAGTCTCGTCTCTTACGAACACCGGGGAGCTGTTTTTT.